The 19 T cell receptor beta chains given below trace back to one sample, sequenced in a study of sequential checkpoint blockade in melanoma. The treatment is: randomized to nivolumab then ipilimumab (arm A) or the reverse (arm B). TCRdb keeps only in-frame clones here, not all; method: immunoSEQ multiplex PCR. Of about a thousand clones in the sample, 21% were seen once. The sequences come from tumor tissue (inferred from file names), collected from a patient given nivolumab and ipilimumab in sequence. These receptors were taken from a human donor with melanoma.

The gene calls are TRBV18 and TRBJ2-7; no clear D. The V gene's germline CDR1 is KGHSH and CDR2 LQKENI. V lost 0 bases and J lost 0, with 9 bases in between. This CDR3 is built from 15 residues. As DNA, the CDR3 is TGTGCCAGCTCACCACCGTTCGAAAGCTCCTACGAGCAGTACTTC. It encodes CASSPPFESSYEQYF.

This clone was seen only a few times. The genes are TRBV6-8 and TRBJ1-4; 7 bases match TRBD1. Germline CDR1 and CDR2: MNHGY and SAAAGT. Losses at the gene ends were 5 bases for V and 8 bases for J; bases not matched to a gene: 11. CDR3 length: 15 residues. The CDR3 region is CASSPRTGEGEKLFF. Here the CDR3 DNA reads TGTGCCAGCAGTCCTCGGACAGGAGAGGGGGAAAAACTGTTTTTT.

This clone rates as medium-sized. This chain joins TRBV11-3 and TRBJ1-1, with a tentative D call TRBD1 (6 bases). The germline V gene has CDR1 SGHNT and CDR2 YENEEA. The CDR3 covers 14 residues. V was cut by 3 bases and J by 1 base, with 9 bases left in between. CDR3 sequence reads: CASSFRDTNTEAFF. The CDR3 DNA reads as TGTGCCAGCAGCTTCCGGGACACGAACACTGAAGCTTTCTTT.

This clone was observed a few times. The chain employs TRBV25-1 and TRBJ2-4; D might be TRBD1 (6 bases). Trimming cost V 8 bases and J 3 bases, with 17 bases left between them. CDR3 length: 15 residues. Per germline, CDR1 MGHDK and CDR2 SYGVNS. In DNA, the CDR3 is TGTGCCAGCCGAGGAAGGGGGTTCGTCAAAAACATTCAGTACTTC. Protein sequence: CASRGRGFVKNIQYF.

This clone was found a few times. The genes are TRBV6-8 and TRBJ1-4; D not certain. The V end lost 6 bases, the J end lost 0 bases, and 11 bases lay between the germline ends. Germline V CDR1 and CDR2: MNHGY, SAAAGT. The CDR3 is 15 residues long. The chain's CDR3 is CASRSQFSTNEKLFF. In DNA, the CDR3 is TGTGCCAGCAGGTCCCAGTTTTCAACTAATGAAAAACTGTTTTTT.

The V and J genes are TRBV25-1 and TRBJ2-7; 8 bases are shared with TRBD1. The V segment lost 6 bases and the J segment 1 base; nucleotides outside the gene matches: 5. Germline CDR1 is MGHDK and CDR2 is SYGVNS. This CDR3 is 14 amino acids long. The CDR3 protein is CASRGTGGSYEQYF. The CDR3 nucleotides read TGTGCCAGCAGAGGGACAGGCGGTTCCTACGAGCAGTACTTC.

This chain joins TRBV29-1 and TRBJ2-7; 11 nucleotides align to TRBD1. J gave up 1 base and V 0 bases, and 2 bases lay outside the gene matches. This CDR3 is 15 amino acids long. Per the germline V gene, CDR1 is SQVTM and CDR2 is ANQGSEA. As DNA, the CDR3 is TGCAGCGTTGAAGAGGACAGGGGGCTATCCTACGAGCAGTACTTC. Encoded protein: CSVEEDRGLSYEQYF.

This chain connects TRBV6-8 to TRBJ2-7; 11 positions agree with TRBD2. After removal of 5 bases from V and 2 bases from J, the junction contained 5 bases not matched to a gene. Germline CDR1 is MNHGY and CDR2 is SAAAGT. CDR3 size: 15 residues. The CDR3 DNA reads as TGTGCCAGCAGTCCCCTTAGCGGGGGGGCCTACGAGCAGTACTTC. Amino acids: CASSPLSGGAYEQYF.

This clone came up a few times. The rearrangement joins TRBV11-3 to TRBJ2-5; the D gene is possibly TRBD2 (5 bases). The germline V gene has CDR1 SGHNT and CDR2 YENEEA. This CDR3 has 15 amino acids. V was clipped by 5 bases and J by 5 bases, with 18 bases between them. CDR3 coding DNA: TGTGCCAGCAGCGCGACCACGGGAAATTGGGAGACCCAGTACTTC. Translating gives CASSATTGNWETQYF.

This clone was counted only a few times. The chain links TRBV6-8 to TRBJ1-5; a possible D gene is TRBD1 (5 bases). V lost 7 bases, J lost 4 bases, and 11 bases lay in between. This CDR3 contains 13 residues. Germline V lookup: CDR1 MNHGY, CDR2 SAAAGT. CDR3 amino acids: CASKPWGNQPQHF. The CDR3, as DNA: TGTGCCAGCAAACCTTGGGGGAATCAGCCCCAGCATTTT.

This clone ranks as large. The chain couples TRBV4-1 to TRBJ1-2; no reliable D call. V gave up 0 bases and J gave up 4 bases, with 12 bases separating them. The CDR3 has 15 amino acids. The germline CDR1 and CDR2 sequences are MGHRA and YSYEKL. CDR3 sequence: CASSQDPGPLYGYTF. The DNA for the CDR3 is TGCGCCAGCAGCCAAGATCCCGGTCCGCTCTATGGCTACACCTTC.

The rearrangement joins TRBV10-3 to TRBJ2-7; D not resolved. Trimming removed 2 bases from V and 7 bases from J, with 12 bases in between. Germline values: CDR1 ENHRY, CDR2 SYGVKD. This CDR3 is 13 amino acids long. CDR3 amino acids: CAISEKRTGEQYF. In nucleotides, the CDR3 is TGTGCCATCAGTGAGAAACGAACGGGTGAGCAGTACTTC.

This clone occurred a few times. The rearrangement links TRBV6-8 to TRBJ1-1; no reliable D call. The CDR3 is 13 residues long. Germline assignment: CDR1 MNHGY and CDR2 SAAAGT. V lost 7 bases and J 10 bases, leaving 19 bases between the germline ends. The CDR3 loop reads CASNNPWDVVAFF. The CDR3, as DNA: TGTGCCAGCAACAACCCCTGGGATGTGGTAGCTTTCTTT.

V is TRBV27 and J is TRBJ2-3, with D perhaps matching TRBD1 or TRBD2 (5 bases each). This CDR3 comprises 15 residues. Trimming cost V 2 bases and J 1 base, with 10 bases left between them. Germline V gene data show CDR1 as MNHEY and CDR2 as SMNVEV (reference sequence). In nucleotides, the CDR3 is TGTGCCAGCAGTTTAATTCAGGGAGGCACAGATACGCAGTATTTT. It codes for CASSLIQGGTDTQYF.

As regards this clone: Sequence at one end of the junction differs from germline and may be a read error. The chain links TRBV6-4 to TRBJ2-5; no clear D gene. CDR1 MRHNA and CDR2 SNTAGT come from the germline V gene. The length of the CDR3 is 11 residues. CDR3 in DNA: TGTGCCATCAGTGAGTCGGGGACCCAGTACTTC. Protein sequence: CAISESGTQYF.

V usage is TRBV6-8 and J usage is TRBJ1-5; D is ambiguous. CDR3 length equals 14 residues. Germline CDR1 MNHGY, CDR2 SAAAGT. Trimming removed 10 bases from V and 0 bases from J, with 13 bases in between. This CDR3 is CAISTAYSNQPQHF. The DNA for the CDR3 is TGTGCCATCAGCACAGCTTATAGCAATCAGCCCCAGCATTTT.

This rearrangement joins TRBV9 to TRBJ2-5; TRBD1 matches 8 bases. Germline CDR1 is SGDLS and CDR2 is YYNGEE. This CDR3 comprises 16 residues. V lost 0 bases and J lost 2; bases outside the gene matches: 6. The DNA for the CDR3 is TGTGCCAGCAGCGTAGACATAGGGACAGGTCAAGAGACCCAGTACTTC. Translation gives CASSVDIGTGQETQYF.

This clone is classed as medium-sized. The chain carries TRBV11-3 and TRBJ2-7, with TRBD1 matching over 9 bases. This CDR3 comprises 15 residues. Germline CDR1 SGHNT, CDR2 YENEEA. After removal of 2 bases from V and 3 bases from J, the junction contained 5 bases not matched to a gene. This CDR3 reads CASSLPGQGSYEQYF. The CDR3 nucleotides read TGTGCCAGCAGCTTACCCGGACAGGGGAGCTACGAGCAGTACTTC.

This rearrangement joins TRBV14 to TRBJ2-2; D not certain. The CDR3 sequence is 14 residues long. Germline CDR1 and CDR2: SGHDN and FVKESK. V lost 3 bases and J 1 base, leaving 6 bases between the germline ends. For the CDR3, the DNA is TGTGCCAGCAGCCAGGCAGGGAACACCGGGGAGCTGTTTTTT. Protein sequence: CASSQAGNTGELFF.